Below, 8 T cell receptor beta chains from the same sample are listed, as sequenced in a study of CD8+CD57+ T cells in acquired aplastic anemia. Investigators profiled TCR beta VDJ and CDR3 from genomic DNA template. A single record per CDR3 protein comes from TCRdb applying MiXCR to the reads. The repertoire includes tens of thousands of distinct CDR3 sequences, just over 70% of them detected once, and approximately 81% sits in the top ten. Before being chosen for sequencing, patients had shown CD8+CD57+ cell expansion by flow cytometry. The sequencing input was sorted CD4+, CD8+, or CD8+CD57+ T cells (not recorded which) from PBMCs. These receptor sequences come from a human donor with aplastic anemia.

This chain links TRBV20-1 with TRBJ2-3; the match to TRBD2 covers 10 bases. CDR3 length equals 15 residues. Trimming removed 4 bases from V and 5 bases from J; junction bases left unmatched: 9. Germline loops: CDR1 DFQATT, CDR2 SNEGSKA (reference sequence). The CDR3 DNA reads as TGCAGTGCTAAGCGCGGAGCGGGGGGGCTAGATACGCAGTATTTT. Translation gives CSAKRGAGGLDTQYF.

The chain links TRBV20-1 to TRBJ1-1; no firm D call. V was trimmed by 6 bases and J by 1 base, leaving 12 bases between them. The length of the CDR3 is 13 residues. Germline lookup yields CDR1 DFQATT and CDR2 SNEGSKA (reference sequence). CDR3: CSARVLENTEAFF. CDR3 sequence (DNA): TGCAGTGCCCGGGTCCTGGAGAACACTGAAGCTTTCTTT.

This rearrangement joins TRBV20-1 to TRBJ2-7; D gene ambiguous. Trimming took 0 bases from V and 4 from J, leaving 13 bases between them. Germline CDR1 and CDR2: DFQATT and SNEGSKA (reference sequence). The CDR3 runs 14 residues. CDR3: CSARDHRIFYEQYF. The DNA of the CDR3 is TGCAGTGCTAGAGATCATCGGATCTTTTACGAGCAGTACTTC.

V gene TRBV7-2 combines with J gene TRBJ2-5; D may be TRBD1 or TRBD2 (5 bases each). The V gene's germline CDR1 is SGHTA and CDR2 FQGNSA. There are 12 residues in the CDR3. Deletions cut 0 bases from V and 11 bases from J, with 10 bases between. CDR3 sequence: CASSLALGRQYF. DNA for the CDR3: TGTGCCAGCAGCTTAGCGTTGGGACGGCAGTACTTC.

The CDR3 protein is CASSSTSNYGYTF. In DNA, the CDR3 is TGTGCCAGCAGCTCGACATCTAACTATGGCTACACCTTC. The gene calls are TRBV2 and TRBJ1-2; the D is unclear. The germline CDR1 and CDR2 sequences are SNHLY and FYNNEI. Trimming removed 6 bases at V and 0 bases at J, with 8 bases between. CDR3 length equals 13 residues.

This clonotype was seen more than once but under ten times. This chain uses TRBV2 with TRBJ2-3, with D unclear. The germline V and J ends were trimmed by 4 bases and 0 bases, with 8 bases remaining between them. Looked up from germline, CDR1 is SNHLY and CDR2 is FYNNEI. This CDR3 has 14 amino acids. CDR3 bases: TGTGCCAGCAGTGGACTCACTAGCACAGATACGCAGTATTTT. This encodes CASSGLTSTDTQYF.

The chain combines TRBV19 with TRBJ1-6; possible D gene TRBD1, 6 bases. Germline V gene sequence: CDR1 LNHDA, CDR2 SQIVND (reference sequence). V lost 1 base and J 5 bases, leaving 9 bases between the germline ends. The length of the CDR3 is 15 residues. CDR3 sequence (DNA): TGTGCCAGTAGTATAGGAGGGGGGAATAATTCACCCCTCCACTTT. It encodes CASSIGGGNNSPLHF.

The chain joins TRBV10-3 to TRBJ1-5; D is uncertain. This CDR3 is 16 amino acids long. In germline, CDR1 is ENHRY, CDR2 SYGVKD. V was trimmed by 0 bases and J by 2 bases, leaving 11 bases between them. The CDR3 nucleotides read TGTGCCATCAGTGAGTCAAACTCCCGAGGCAATCAGCCCCAGCATTTT. Translated, it gives CAISESNSRGNQPQHF.